Listed below are T cell receptor beta chains from one sample, sequenced in a study of cytomegalovirus exposure and HLA in healthy donors. Clones were sequenced by immunoSEQ multiplex PCR, and TCRdb holds only the in-frame ones, with some missing. The table shows around 150,000 clones, with more than 60% occurring only once. Source material: PBMCs. These receptors originate from a young man in good health and CMV-seropositive. CDR3s include the opening cysteine and the closing phenylalanine or tryptophan. The order of the fields is J gene, D gene, V gene, clone size, CDR3 protein, CDR3 DNA. A D gene is named only where the DNA matches it firmly. Rows may omit the clone size; those that give it use once, few, many or a size class.

TRBJ2-7,TRBD2,TRBV6-6,few,CASSGRTRGPPEQYF,TGTGCCAGCAGTGGAAGGACTAGAGGTCCCCCCGAGCAGTACTTC
TRBJ1-2,.,TRBV7-9,.,CASSNPRTPGAKNYGYTF,TGTGCCAGCAGTAACCCACGGACTCCAGGGGCGAAGAACTATGGCTACACCTTC
TRBJ2-5,TRBD1,TRBV28,once,CASSVHDRVTQYF,TGTGCCAGCAGTGTCCACGACAGGGTCACCCAGTACTTC
TRBJ1-2,TRBD1,TRBV7-9,.,CASSLGQGVNYGYTF,TGTGCCAGCAGCTTAGGACAGGGGGTAAACTATGGCTACACCTTC
TRBJ2-1,.,TRBV10-3,.,CAISGTSKGDEQFF,TGTGCCATCAGTGGGACATCGAAAGGCGATGAGCAGTTCTTC
TRBJ2-1,.,TRBV6-6,.,CASSYSTGLDEQFF,TGTGCCAGCAGTTACTCTACGGGTTTGGATGAGCAGTTCTTC
TRBJ1-6,.,TRBV6-5,once,CASSQAGGLNSPLHF,TGTGCCAGCAGCCAAGCGGGGGGCTTGAATTCACCCCTCCACTTT
TRBJ2-7,TRBD1,TRBV5-1,.,CASSLGTGVSSYEQYF,TGCGCCAGCAGCTTGGGGACAGGGGTGAGCTCCTACGAGCAGTACTTC
TRBJ2-7,.,TRBV25-1,.,CASSAVPPGGGQYF,TGTGCCAGCAGTGCAGTCCCTCCTGGGGGAGGGCAGTACTTC
TRBJ2-7,.,TRBV5-4,.,CASSSTYEQYF,TGTGCCAGCAGCTCCACCTACGAGCAGTACTTC
TRBJ2-2,.,TRBV7-2,.,CASSLDRAGELFF,TGTGCCAGCAGCTTAGACCGGGCCGGGGAGCTGTTTTTT
TRBJ1-1,.,TRBV27,.,CASGAGEIVAFF,TGTGCCAGCGGCGCGGGGGAAATTGTAGCTTTCTTT
TRBJ2-3,TRBD2,TRBV4-1,.,CASNRGTSGFDTQYF,TGCGCCAGCAACAGAGGGACTAGCGGGTTTGATACGCAGTATTTT
TRBJ1-5,.,TRBV10-3,.,CAISESGRGSNQPQHF,TGTGCCATCAGTGAGAGCGGCAGGGGAAGCAATCAGCCCCAGCATTTT
TRBJ2-5,TRBD2,TRBV28,few,CASTEGGEKTQYF,TGTGCCAGCACCGAGGGAGGGGAAAAGACCCAGTACTTC
TRBJ2-1,.,TRBV5-1,.,CASSLTAQWRSYNEQFF,TGCGCCAGCAGCTTGACCGCGCAGTGGAGGTCCTACAATGAGCAGTTCTTC
TRBJ1-5,TRBD1,TRBV30,.,CAWSAGQPSNQPQHF,TGTGCCTGGAGTGCGGGACAGCCTAGCAATCAGCCCCAGCATTTT
TRBJ1-2,.,TRBV28,few,CASSTGHSNYGYTF,TGTGCCAGCAGTACGGGACACTCTAACTATGGCTACACCTTC
TRBJ1-2,TRBD1,TRBV6-1,.,CASSGGQGASYGYTF,TGTGCCAGCAGTGGGGGACAGGGGGCTAGCTATGGCTACACCTTC
TRBJ2-3,.,TRBV19,few,CASSMVGQSDTQYF,TGTGCCAGTAGTATGGTGGGGCAGTCAGATACGCAGTATTTT
TRBJ2-5,.,TRBV2,.,CASKELSLTQETQYF,TGTGCCAGCAAGGAGTTGTCTCTAACACAAGAGACCCAGTACTTC
TRBJ2-7,TRBD2,TRBV2,.,CASRSVGLAYEQYF,TGTGCCAGCCGGTCCGTAGGACTAGCCTACGAGCAGTACTTC
TRBJ2-2,.,TRBV28,few,CASRQGGATDTGELFF,TGTGCCAGCAGACAGGGGGGGGCTACGGACACCGGGGAGCTGTTTTTT
TRBJ1-2,TRBD1,TRBV28,.,CASTPGTADGYTF,TGTGCCAGCACCCCAGGGACAGCTGATGGCTACACCTTC
TRBJ2-5,TRBD2,TRBV5-4,.,CASSPGAGVKETQYF,TGTGCCAGCAGCCCGGGAGCGGGAGTAAAAGAGACCCAGTACTTC
TRBJ1-1,TRBD1,TRBV6-1,.,CASRDPGTQGVEAFF,TGTGCCAGCAGGGACCCCGGGACACAGGGGGTTGAAGCTTTCTTT
TRBJ2-3,TRBD1,TRBV7-9,.,CASRQSRQGDTQYF,TGTGCCAGCAGACAAAGCCGACAGGGGGATACGCAGTATTTT
TRBJ1-2,TRBD1,TRBV28,few,CASSLSGTGWYGYTF,TGTGCCAGCAGTCTATCCGGGACAGGGTGGTATGGCTACACCTTC
TRBJ2-2,TRBD2,TRBV29-1,.,CSVVLREGTGELFF,TGCAGCGTTGTCTTAAGGGAGGGCACCGGGGAGCTGTTTTTT
TRBJ1-1,.,TRBV29-1,.,CSVERGREAFF,TGCAGCGTTGAAAGAGGGCGAGAAGCTTTCTTT
TRBJ1-6,TRBD1,TRBV2,.,CASSDGDRSNSPLHF,TGTGCCAGCAGTGATGGGGACAGGTCTAATTCACCCCTCCACTTT
TRBJ1-5,.,TRBV5-1,.,CASSPYSNQPQHF,TGCGCCAGCAGCCCTTATAGCAATCAGCCCCAGCATTTT
TRBJ2-7,TRBD1,TRBV19,.,CASSHHPGTDLWYEQYF,TGTGCCAGTAGTCACCACCCGGGGACAGATCTTTGGTACGAGCAGTACTTC
TRBJ2-1,.,TRBV6-6,many,CASSYGGGSGYNEQFF,TGTGCCAGCAGTTACGGGGGCGGGAGTGGCTACAATGAGCAGTTCTTC
TRBJ1-2,.,TRBV2,.,CASSPTGGGYTF,TGTGCCAGCAGTCCGACTGGGGGCGGCTACACCTTC
TRBJ2-2,TRBD2,TRBV27,.,CASSLGTSGTGELFF,TGTGCCAGCAGTTTGGGGACTAGCGGGACCGGGGAGCTGTTTTTT
TRBJ2-3,.,TRBV11-3,.,CASSLGPGDTQYF,TGTGCCAGCAGCTTAGGGCCAGGGGATACGCAGTATTTT
TRBJ2-5,TRBD2,TRBV30,.,CASSGGLSAQYF,TGTGCCTCGTCGGGGGGGTTGAGTGCCCAGTACTTC
TRBJ2-1,.,TRBV15,few,CATSDSGRSSYNEQFF,TGTGCCACCAGCGACTCTGGGAGGTCTTCCTACAATGAGCAGTTCTTC
TRBJ2-1,.,TRBV5-1,.,CASSLRGTYNEQFF,TGCGCCAGCAGCTTGCGGGGGACTTACAATGAGCAGTTCTTC
TRBJ1-2,TRBD1,TRBV28,.,CASRFATRDREYGYTF,TGTGCCAGCAGATTCGCGACACGTGACAGGGAGTATGGCTACACCTTC
TRBJ2-7,.,TRBV30,few,CAWSGQAGTPGNEQYF,TGTGCCTGGAGTGGCCAGGCCGGGACACCCGGGAACGAGCAGTACTTC
TRBJ1-1,.,TRBV2,.,CASGGPRREAFF,TGTGCCAGCGGAGGCCCTCGCCGAGAAGCTTTCTTT
TRBJ2-5,.,TRBV14,.,CASSQDPRIETQYF,TGTGCCAGCAGCCAAGATCCTAGGATAGAGACCCAGTACTTC
TRBJ1-1,.,TRBV27,.,CASSLSQGASTEAFF,TGTGCCAGCAGTTTATCGCAAGGGGCGTCGACTGAAGCTTTCTTT
TRBJ2-3,TRBD2,TRBV29-1,.,CSVWGLDGGSDTQYF,TGCAGCGTTTGGGGACTAGACGGAGGTTCAGATACGCAGTATTTT
TRBJ1-3,.,TRBV4-1,.,CASSPVGGGHSGNTIYF,TGCGCCAGCAGCCCCGTGGGAGGGGGGCACTCTGGAAACACCATATATTTT
TRBJ1-2,.,TRBV6-5,.,CASSYSGGEANYGYTF,TGTGCCAGCAGTTACTCGGGCGGGGAAGCTAACTATGGCTACACCTTC
TRBJ2-7,.,TRBV19,.,CASSSWASRSYEQYF,TGTGCCAGTAGTTCTTGGGCTAGCAGGTCCTACGAGCAGTACTTC
TRBJ2-1,TRBD2,TRBV2,.,CASSRTSQNEQFF,TGTGCCAGCAGCCGGACTAGCCAGAATGAGCAGTTCTTC
TRBJ2-6,TRBD1,TRBV25-1,.,CASRGQGKAGANVLTF,TGTGCCAGCAGGGGACAGGGGAAAGCTGGGGCCAACGTCCTGACTTTC
TRBJ2-1,TRBD1,TRBV28,.,CASSGPGQKNEQFF,TGTGCCAGCAGTGGCCCGGGACAGAAAAATGAGCAGTTCTTC
TRBJ1-3,.,TRBV2,.,CASNPETAMGNTIYF,TGTGCCAGCAACCCGGAGACAGCCATGGGAAACACCATATATTTT
TRBJ2-1,.,TRBV6-1,.,CATLPAIADYNEQFF,TGTGCCACCCTACCTGCGATAGCGGATTACAATGAGCAGTTCTTC
TRBJ1-1,.,TRBV5-1,few,CASSSALGVGGTEAFF,TGCGCCAGCAGCTCGGCTTTAGGGGTAGGGGGCACTGAAGCTTTCTTT
TRBJ2-3,TRBD2,TRBV4-1,.,CASSQVHGTSPSYDTQYF,TGCGCCAGCAGCCAAGTTCACGGGACTAGCCCTTCCTATGATACGCAGTATTTT
TRBJ1-2,.,TRBV6-5,.,CASRRDSGYGYTF,TGTGCCAGCAGGCGCGACAGTGGCTATGGCTACACCTTC
TRBJ2-3,TRBD1,TRBV2,few,CASSEMGQGAYSGTDTQYF,TGTGCCAGCAGTGAAATGGGACAGGGGGCATACTCCGGCACAGATACGCAGTATTTT
TRBJ2-7,.,TRBV7-2,few,CASSVGGELYEQYF,TGTGCCAGCAGCGTCGGGGGAGAACTCTACGAGCAGTACTTC